This T cell receptor beta chain was sequenced in a study of regulatory dendritic cells for organ transplantation. Study results and limitations: Memory T cells were less diverse than naive, with memory CD8+ most oligoclonal. Resting memory CD8+ T cells held the most alloreactive clonotypes. Memory CD8+ clonal expansion seemed more limited with regulatory than mature dendritic cells.

Naive CD45RA+ and memory CD45RO+ CD4+ or CD8+ T cells were FACS-sorted. About this clone: Its target is unknown.

The assay was immunoSEQ multiplex PCR, and TCRdb's table has in-frame clones only and misses some. The data contain 25,000 to 30,000 clones, roughly 79% of them seen just once; the ten biggest clones take up around 2.3%. The CDR3 spans 15 residues. The ends were cut back, 7 bases at V and 2 bases at J, with 16 bases in the middle. Per germline, CDR1 MRHNA and CDR2 SNTAGT. The material sequenced was memory CD4+ T cells from blood. As to subset: CD45RO+ memory T cells. V is TRBV6-4 and J is TRBJ2-3, with a weak D call TRBD2 (6 bases). The clonotype originates from a human donor in good health. The CDR3 DNA reads TGTGCCAGCAAGCCCGGGAGTGGAGACACAGATACGCAGTATTTT. This codes for CASKPGSGDTDTQYF.